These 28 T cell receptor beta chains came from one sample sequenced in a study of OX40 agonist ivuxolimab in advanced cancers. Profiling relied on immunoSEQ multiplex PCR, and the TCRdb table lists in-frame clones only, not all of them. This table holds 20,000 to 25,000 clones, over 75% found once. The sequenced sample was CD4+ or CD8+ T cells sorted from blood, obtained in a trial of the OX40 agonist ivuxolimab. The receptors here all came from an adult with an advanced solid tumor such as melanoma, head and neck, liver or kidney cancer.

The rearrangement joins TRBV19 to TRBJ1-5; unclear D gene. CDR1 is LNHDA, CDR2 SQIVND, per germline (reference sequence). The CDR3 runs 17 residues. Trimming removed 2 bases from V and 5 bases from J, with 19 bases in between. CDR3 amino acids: CASSIPSSGRSHQPQHF. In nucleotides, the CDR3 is TGTGCCAGTAGTATACCCTCCTCGGGCAGGAGCCATCAGCCCCAGCATTTT. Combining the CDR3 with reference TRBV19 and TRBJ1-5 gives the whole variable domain DGGITQSPKYLFRKEGQNVTLSCEQNLNHDAMYWYRQDPGQGLRLIYYSQIVNDFQKGDIAEGYSVSREKKESFPLTVTSAQKNPTAFYLCASSIPSSGRSHQPQHFGDGTRLSIL.

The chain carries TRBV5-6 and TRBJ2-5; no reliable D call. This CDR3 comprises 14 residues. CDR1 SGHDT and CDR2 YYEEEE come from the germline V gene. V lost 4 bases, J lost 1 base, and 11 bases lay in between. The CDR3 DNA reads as TGTGCCAGCAGCCCCTCCGGGTCCCAAGAGACCCAGTACTTC. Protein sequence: CASSPSGSQETQYF.

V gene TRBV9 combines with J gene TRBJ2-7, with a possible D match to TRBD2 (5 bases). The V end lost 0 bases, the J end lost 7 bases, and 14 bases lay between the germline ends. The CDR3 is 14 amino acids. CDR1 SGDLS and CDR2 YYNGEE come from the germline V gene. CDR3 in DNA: TGTGCCAGCAGCGTAGGAGGTCAGGAGCGGGAGCAGTACTTC. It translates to CASSVGGQEREQYF.

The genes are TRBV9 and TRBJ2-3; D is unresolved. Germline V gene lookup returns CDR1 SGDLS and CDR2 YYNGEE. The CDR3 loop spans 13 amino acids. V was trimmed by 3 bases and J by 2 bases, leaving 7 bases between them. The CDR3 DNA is TGTGCCAGCAGCGCGCTGTCCACAGATACGCAGTATTTT. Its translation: CASSALSTDTQYF.

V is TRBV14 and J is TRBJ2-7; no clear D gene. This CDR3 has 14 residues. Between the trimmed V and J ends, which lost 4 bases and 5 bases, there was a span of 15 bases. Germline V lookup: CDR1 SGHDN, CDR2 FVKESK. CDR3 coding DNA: TGTGCCAGCAGCCGGACGATGACTTACCACGAGCAGTACTTC. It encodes CASSRTMTYHEQYF.

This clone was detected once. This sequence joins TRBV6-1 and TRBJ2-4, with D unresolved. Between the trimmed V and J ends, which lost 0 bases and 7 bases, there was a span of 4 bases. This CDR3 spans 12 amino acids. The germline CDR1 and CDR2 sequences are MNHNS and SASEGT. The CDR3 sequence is CASSEAGNIQYF. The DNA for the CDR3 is TGTGCCAGCAGTGAAGCCGGGAACATTCAGTACTTC.

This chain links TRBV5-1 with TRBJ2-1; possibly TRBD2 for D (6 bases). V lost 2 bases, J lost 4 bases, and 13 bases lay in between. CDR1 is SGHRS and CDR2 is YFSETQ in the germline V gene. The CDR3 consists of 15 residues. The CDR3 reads CASSFGSRIYNEQFF. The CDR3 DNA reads TGCGCCAGCAGCTTCGGGAGTCGGATTTACAATGAGCAGTTCTTC.

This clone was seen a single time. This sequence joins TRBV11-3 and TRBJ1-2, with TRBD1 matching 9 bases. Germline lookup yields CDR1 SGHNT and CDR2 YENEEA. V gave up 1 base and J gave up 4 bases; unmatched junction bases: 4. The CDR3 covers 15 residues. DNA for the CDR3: TGTGCCAGCAGCTTAGGGACAGGGGAGCGCTATGGCTACACCTTC. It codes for CASSLGTGERYGYTF.

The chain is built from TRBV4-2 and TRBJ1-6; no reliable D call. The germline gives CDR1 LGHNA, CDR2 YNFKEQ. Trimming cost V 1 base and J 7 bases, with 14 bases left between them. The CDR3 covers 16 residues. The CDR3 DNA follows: TGTGCCAGCAGCCAAGTGACACCTGAACCCAATTCACCCCTCCACTTT. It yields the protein CASSQVTPEPNSPLHF.

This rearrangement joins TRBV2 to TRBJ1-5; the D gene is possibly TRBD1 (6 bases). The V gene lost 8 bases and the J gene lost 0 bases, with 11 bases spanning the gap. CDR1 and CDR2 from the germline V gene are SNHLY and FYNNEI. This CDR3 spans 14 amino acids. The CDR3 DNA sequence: TGTGCCAGCTCGGACAGCAATAGCAATCAGCCCCAGCATTTT. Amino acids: CASSDSNSNQPQHF.

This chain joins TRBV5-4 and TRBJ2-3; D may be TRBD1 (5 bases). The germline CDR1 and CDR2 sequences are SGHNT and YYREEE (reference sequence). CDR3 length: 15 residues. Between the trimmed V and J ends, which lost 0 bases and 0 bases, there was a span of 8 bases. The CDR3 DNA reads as TGTGCCAGCAGCTTGGTGGGGCGGAGCACAGATACGCAGTATTTT. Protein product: CASSLVGRSTDTQYF. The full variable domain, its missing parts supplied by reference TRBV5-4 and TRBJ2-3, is ETGVTQSPTHLIKTRGQQVTLRCSSQSGHNTVSWYQQALGQGPQFIFQYYREEENGRGNFPPRFSGLQFPNYSSELNVNALELDDSALYLCASSLVGRSTDTQYFGPGTRLTVL.

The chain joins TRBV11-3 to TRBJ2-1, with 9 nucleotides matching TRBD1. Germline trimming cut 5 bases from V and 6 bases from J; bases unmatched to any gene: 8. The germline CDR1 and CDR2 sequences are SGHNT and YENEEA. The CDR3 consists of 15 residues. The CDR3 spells CASSRTGTGSNEQFF. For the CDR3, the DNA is TGTGCCAGCAGCAGGACCGGGACAGGGAGCAATGAGCAGTTCTTC.

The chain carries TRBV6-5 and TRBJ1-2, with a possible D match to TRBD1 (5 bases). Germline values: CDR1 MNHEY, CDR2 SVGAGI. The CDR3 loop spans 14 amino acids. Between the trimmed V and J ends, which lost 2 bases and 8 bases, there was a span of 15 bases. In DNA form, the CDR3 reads TGTGCCAGCAGTTACGGCCAGGGCGTCAGCGGCTACACCTTC. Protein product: CASSYGQGVSGYTF.

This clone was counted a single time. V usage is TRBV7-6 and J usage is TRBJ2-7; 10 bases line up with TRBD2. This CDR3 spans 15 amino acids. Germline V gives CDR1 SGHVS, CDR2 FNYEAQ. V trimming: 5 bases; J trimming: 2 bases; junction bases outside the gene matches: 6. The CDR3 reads CASSTRTSGPYEQYF. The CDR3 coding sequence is TGTGCCAGCAGCACCAGGACTAGCGGCCCCTACGAGCAGTACTTC.

The CDR3 DNA is TGTGCCAGCAGAATGACTAGCGGTCCTTGGAATGAGCAGTTCTTC. It specifies CASRMTSGPWNEQFF. The chain links TRBV28 to TRBJ2-1; 9 nucleotides align to TRBD2. The V gene's germline CDR1 is MDHEN and CDR2 SYDVKM. The junction had 10 bases not matched to a gene; V was cut back by 6 bases and J by 7 bases. The CDR3 runs 15 residues.

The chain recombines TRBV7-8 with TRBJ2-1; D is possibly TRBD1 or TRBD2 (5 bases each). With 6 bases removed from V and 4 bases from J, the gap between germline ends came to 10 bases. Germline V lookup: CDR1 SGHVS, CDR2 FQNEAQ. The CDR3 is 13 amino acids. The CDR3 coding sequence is TGTGCCAGCAGGCAGGGACCATACAATGAGCAGTTCTTC. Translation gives CASRQGPYNEQFF.

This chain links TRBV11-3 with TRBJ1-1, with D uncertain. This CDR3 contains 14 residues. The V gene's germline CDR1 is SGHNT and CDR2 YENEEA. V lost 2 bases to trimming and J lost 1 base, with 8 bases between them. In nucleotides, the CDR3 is TGTGCCAGCAGCTTAAACGGCAAGAACACTGAAGCTTTCTTT. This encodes CASSLNGKNTEAFF.

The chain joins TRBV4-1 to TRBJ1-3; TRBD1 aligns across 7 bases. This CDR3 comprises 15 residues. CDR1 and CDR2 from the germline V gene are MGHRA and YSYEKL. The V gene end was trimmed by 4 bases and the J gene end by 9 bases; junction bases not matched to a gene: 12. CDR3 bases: TGCGCCAGCAGCCGAGAGACAGGGCGGATGGGCACCATATATTTT. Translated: CASSRETGRMGTIYF.

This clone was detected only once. The CDR3 reads CASSIQGTGELFF. In nucleotides, the CDR3 is TGTGCCAGCAGTATACAGGGTACCGGGGAGCTGTTTTTT. The V gene is TRBV6-1, the J gene TRBJ2-2; maybe TRBD1 (6 bases). The CDR3 contains 13 residues. Germline assignment: CDR1 MNHNS and CDR2 SASEGT. Trimming shortened V by 5 bases and J by 5 bases, and 9 bases separated the two germline ends.

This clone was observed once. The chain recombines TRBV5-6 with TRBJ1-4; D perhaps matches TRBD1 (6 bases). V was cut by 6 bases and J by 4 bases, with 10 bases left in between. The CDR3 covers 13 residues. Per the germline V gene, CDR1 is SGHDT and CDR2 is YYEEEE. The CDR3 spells CASTQGLNEKLFF. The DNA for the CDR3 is TGTGCCAGCACGCAGGGGCTTAATGAAAAACTGTTTTTT.

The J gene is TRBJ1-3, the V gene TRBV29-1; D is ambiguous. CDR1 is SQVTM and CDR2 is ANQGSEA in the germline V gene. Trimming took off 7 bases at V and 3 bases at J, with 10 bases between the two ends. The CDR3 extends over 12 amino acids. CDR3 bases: TGCAGCGCTCACCTGGATGGAAACACCATATATTTT. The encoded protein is CSAHLDGNTIYF.

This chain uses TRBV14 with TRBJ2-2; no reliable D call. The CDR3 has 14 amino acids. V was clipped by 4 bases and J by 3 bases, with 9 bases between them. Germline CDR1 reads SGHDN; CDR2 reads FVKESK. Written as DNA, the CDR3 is TGTGCCAGCAGCCCCCTAATGGACACCGGGGAGCTGTTTTTT. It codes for CASSPLMDTGELFF.

The chain's CDR3 is CASSAVTGRNQPQHF. The CDR3, as DNA: TGTGCCAGTAGTGCCGTAACAGGGCGCAATCAGCCCCAGCATTTT. The chain employs TRBV19 and TRBJ1-5; TRBD1 might be the D (6 bases). Trimming pared 5 bases from V and 2 bases from J, leaving 13 bases between. In germline, CDR1 is LNHDA, CDR2 SQIVND (reference sequence). CDR3 size: 15 residues. The full variable domain, with the rest looked up from reference TRBV19 and TRBJ1-5, is DGGITQSPKYLFRKEGQNVTLSCEQNLNHDAMYWYRQDPGQGLRLIYYSQIVNDFQKGDIAEGYSVSREKKESFPLTVTSAQKNPTAFYLCASSAVTGRNQPQHFGDGTRLSIL.

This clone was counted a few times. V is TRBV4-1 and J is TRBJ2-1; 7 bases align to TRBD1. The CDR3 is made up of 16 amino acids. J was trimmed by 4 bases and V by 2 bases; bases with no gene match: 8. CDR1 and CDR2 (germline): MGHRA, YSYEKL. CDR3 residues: CASSQIQGTGYNEQFF. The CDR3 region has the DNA TGCGCCAGCAGCCAAATACAGGGGACGGGTTACAATGAGCAGTTCTTC.

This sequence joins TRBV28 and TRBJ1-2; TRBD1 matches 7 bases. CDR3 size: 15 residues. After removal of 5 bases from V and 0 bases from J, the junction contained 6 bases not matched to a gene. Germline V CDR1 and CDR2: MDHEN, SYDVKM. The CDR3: CASSPGTASNYGYTF. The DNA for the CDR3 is TGTGCCAGCAGTCCAGGGACAGCCTCTAACTATGGCTACACCTTC.

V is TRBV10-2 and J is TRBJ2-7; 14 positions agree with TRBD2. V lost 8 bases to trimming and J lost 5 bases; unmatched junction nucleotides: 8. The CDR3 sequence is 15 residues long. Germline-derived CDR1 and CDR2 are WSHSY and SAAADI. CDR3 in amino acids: CASGRGLAGVNEQYF. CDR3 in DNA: TGCGCCAGCGGACGGGGACTAGCGGGAGTTAACGAGCAGTACTTC.

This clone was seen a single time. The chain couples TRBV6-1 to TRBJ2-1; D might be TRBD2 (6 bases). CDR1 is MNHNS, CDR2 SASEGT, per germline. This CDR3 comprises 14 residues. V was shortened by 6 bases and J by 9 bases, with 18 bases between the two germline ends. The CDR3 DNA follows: TGTGCCAGCAGGGGGGGTAGGGGACGGCCTGAGCAGTTCTTC. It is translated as CASRGGRGRPEQFF.

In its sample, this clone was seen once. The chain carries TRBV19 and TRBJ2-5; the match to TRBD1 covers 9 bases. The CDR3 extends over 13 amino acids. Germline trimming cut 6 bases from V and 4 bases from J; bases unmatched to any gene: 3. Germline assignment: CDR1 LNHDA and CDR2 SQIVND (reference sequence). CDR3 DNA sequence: TGTGCCAGTAGCCCGGGACAGGGAGAGACCCAGTACTTC. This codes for CASSPGQGETQYF.